Following are 2 T cell receptor beta chains from one sample sequenced in a study of OX40 agonist ivuxolimab in advanced cancers. Only in-frame clones appear in the TCRdb table, and some are missing; sequencing was by immunoSEQ multiplex PCR. Here the sample spans roughly 53,000 clones, roughly 89% being singletons. The sample in question was CD4+ or CD8+ T cells sorted from blood, obtained in a trial of the OX40 agonist ivuxolimab. The receptors shown here come from an adult with an advanced solid tumor such as melanoma, head and neck, liver or kidney cancer.

CDR3 nucleotide sequence: TGTGCCTGGAGTGATCTCTGGTGGGGGGAGTTAGGCGAGCAGTACTTC. Translating it yields CAWSDLWWGELGEQYF. V usage is TRBV30 and J usage is TRBJ2-7, with TRBD2 as a possible D gene (6 bases). Germline CDR1 and CDR2: GTSNPN and SVGIG (reference sequence). The CDR3 covers 16 residues. V gave up 1 base and J gave up 6 bases, with 22 bases separating them.

The chain is built from TRBV30 and TRBJ1-1; D is unclear. V was shortened by 3 bases and J by 0 bases, with 8 bases between the two germline ends. CDR1 is GTSNPN, CDR2 SVGIG, per germline (reference sequence). The CDR3 totals 13 residues. DNA of the CDR3: TGTGCCTGGAGGAGGACGTTGAACACTGAAGCTTTCTTT. Translating gives CAWRRTLNTEAFF.